These T cell receptor beta chains were read from a single sample in a study of glioma-infiltrating T cells after dendritic cell vaccination. The table came from immunoSEQ multiplex PCR; TCRdb's copy has only in-frame clones and leaves some out. The repertoire holds approximately 48,000 clones, with about 85% as singletons. Here the sequenced sample was blood, taken before dendritic cell vaccination. These TCRs come from a human donor with glioblastoma. Both conserved end residues are part of each CDR3. D genes are given only for firm matches. Part of the rows lack a size; the others show once, few, many or a class for expanded clones.

d_gene: TRBD1; j_gene: TRBJ1-1; v_gene: TRBV5-4; abundance: once; CDR3aa: CASSSGQGVTEAFF; CDR3nt: TGTGCCAGCAGCTCGGGACAGGGTGTTACTGAAGCTTTCTTT
d_gene: TRBD1; j_gene: TRBJ2-7; v_gene: TRBV5-6; abundance: .; CDR3aa: CASSLRGQVQRGKYF; CDR3nt: TGTGCCAGCAGCCTCCGGGGACAGGTACAACGCGGGAAGTACTTC
d_gene: TRBD1; j_gene: TRBJ2-5; v_gene: TRBV7-9; abundance: few; CDR3aa: CASSQGVIKETQYF; CDR3nt: TGTGCCAGCAGCCAGGGGGTGATTAAGGAGACCCAGTACTTC
d_gene: .; j_gene: TRBJ1-1; v_gene: TRBV5-5; abundance: few; CDR3aa: CASSLMGVPGTEAFF; CDR3nt: TGTGCCAGCAGCTTGATGGGAGTTCCGGGCACTGAAGCTTTCTTT
d_gene: .; j_gene: TRBJ1-5; v_gene: TRBV30; abundance: .; CDR3aa: CAWSTYSNQPQHF; CDR3nt: TGTGCCTGGAGTACATATAGCAATCAGCCCCAGCATTTT
d_gene: TRBD1; j_gene: TRBJ1-2; v_gene: TRBV2; abundance: .; CDR3aa: CASREGTGAGYGYTF; CDR3nt: TGTGCCAGCAGGGAGGGGACAGGGGCAGGATATGGCTACACCTTC
d_gene: .; j_gene: TRBJ2-5; v_gene: TRBV27; abundance: .; CDR3aa: CASSPRHTQETQYF; CDR3nt: TGTGCCAGCAGTCCCCGACATACCCAAGAGACCCAGTACTTC
d_gene: .; j_gene: TRBJ2-1; v_gene: TRBV29-1; abundance: .; CDR3aa: CSATGSSVWEQFF; CDR3nt: TGCAGCGCTACAGGGTCCTCCGTTTGGGAGCAGTTCTTC
d_gene: .; j_gene: TRBJ2-2; v_gene: TRBV19; abundance: .; CDR3aa: CASSIPGSNTGELFF; CDR3nt: TGTGCCAGTAGTATCCCGGGAAGTAACACCGGGGAGCTGTTTTTT
d_gene: .; j_gene: TRBJ2-2; v_gene: TRBV7-8; abundance: .; CDR3aa: CASSTTSMNTGELFF; CDR3nt: TGTGCCAGCAGCACAACAAGTATGAACACCGGGGAGCTGTTTTTT
d_gene: .; j_gene: TRBJ1-2; v_gene: TRBV7-9; abundance: .; CDR3aa: CASSLDTNYGHTF; CDR3nt: TGTGCCAGCAGCTTAGACACAAACTATGGCCACACCTTC
d_gene: TRBD1; j_gene: TRBJ1-1; v_gene: TRBV30; abundance: .; CDR3aa: CAWSLLDRREAFF; CDR3nt: TGTGCCTGGAGCCTGCTGGACAGGCGTGAAGCTTTCTTT
d_gene: .; j_gene: TRBJ2-2; v_gene: TRBV12-2; abundance: .; CDR3aa: CASRSRPRKTGELFF; CDR3nt: TGTGCAAGTCGCTCCCGACCTAGAAAAACCGGGGAGCTGTTTTTT
d_gene: .; j_gene: TRBJ2-1; v_gene: TRBV11-2; abundance: .; CDR3aa: CASSLDQISDWGAYNEQFF; CDR3nt: TGTGCCAGCAGCTTAGATCAAATATCCGACTGGGGGGCCTACAATGAGCAGTTCTTC
d_gene: .; j_gene: TRBJ2-1; v_gene: TRBV15; abundance: .; CDR3aa: CATSLSPEASYNEQFF; CDR3nt: TGTGCCACCAGCTTAAGCCCCGAGGCTTCCTACAATGAGCAGTTCTTC
d_gene: .; j_gene: TRBJ1-2; v_gene: TRBV29-1; abundance: once; CDR3aa: CSVEVSFSNYGYTF; CDR3nt: TGCAGCGTTGAAGTCTCCTTTTCTAACTATGGCTACACCTTC
d_gene: .; j_gene: TRBJ1-6; v_gene: TRBV19; abundance: .; CDR3aa: CASSILSLGVGSPLHF; CDR3nt: TGTGCCAGTAGTATACTCTCACTCGGGGTTGGTTCACCCCTCCACTTT
d_gene: TRBD1; j_gene: TRBJ1-1; v_gene: TRBV5-5; abundance: .; CDR3aa: CASSPDRGQGKEAFF; CDR3nt: TGTGCCAGCAGCCCTGACCGGGGACAGGGCAAGGAAGCTTTCTTT
d_gene: .; j_gene: TRBJ2-1; v_gene: TRBV5-6; abundance: .; CDR3aa: CASSWGGGARNEQFF; CDR3nt: TGTGCCAGCAGCTGGGGCGGAGGGGCGAGGAATGAGCAGTTCTTC
d_gene: TRBD2; j_gene: TRBJ2-2; v_gene: TRBV7-3; abundance: .; CDR3aa: CASRLSGRALTGELFF; CDR3nt: TGTGCCAGCAGACTCAGCGGGAGGGCCCTCACCGGGGAGCTGTTTTTT
d_gene: .; j_gene: TRBJ2-7; v_gene: TRBV2; abundance: few; CDR3aa: CASSLGLSYEQYF; CDR3nt: TGTGCCAGCAGCCTCGGACTGTCCTACGAGCAGTACTTC
d_gene: .; j_gene: TRBJ2-7; v_gene: TRBV28; abundance: .; CDR3aa: CASSAGTFSYEQYF; CDR3nt: TGTGCCAGCAGTGCCGGGACATTCTCCTACGAGCAGTACTTC
d_gene: TRBD1; j_gene: TRBJ1-4; v_gene: TRBV7-7; abundance: once; CDR3aa: CASSPGQTNEKLFF; CDR3nt: TGTGCCAGCAGCCCGGGACAGACTAATGAAAAACTGTTTTTT
d_gene: TRBD1; j_gene: TRBJ2-1; v_gene: TRBV7-7; abundance: .; CDR3aa: CASSTQGINEQFF; CDR3nt: TGTGCTAGCAGCACACAGGGGATTAATGAGCAGTTCTTC
d_gene: TRBD1; j_gene: TRBJ2-7; v_gene: TRBV5-1; abundance: .; CDR3aa: CASSKTGGLLEQYF; CDR3nt: TGCGCCAGCAGCAAGACAGGGGGGCTCCTCGAGCAGTACTTC
d_gene: TRBD1; j_gene: TRBJ2-6; v_gene: TRBV7-3; abundance: .; CDR3aa: CASSLGQGAFGANVLTF; CDR3nt: TGTGCCAGCAGCCTGGGACAGGGGGCATTTGGGGCCAACGTCCTGACTTTC
d_gene: .; j_gene: TRBJ2-5; v_gene: TRBV15; abundance: .; CDR3aa: CATSRVAETQYF; CDR3nt: TGTGCCACCAGCAGAGTAGCAGAGACCCAGTACTTC
d_gene: TRBD2; j_gene: TRBJ2-7; v_gene: TRBV11-1; abundance: few; CDR3aa: CASSPGGEQYF; CDR3nt: TGTGCCAGCAGCCCGGGGGGCGAGCAGTACTTC
d_gene: .; j_gene: TRBJ1-1; v_gene: TRBV6-5; abundance: .; CDR3aa: CASSRETEAFF; CDR3nt: TGTGCCAGCAGCCGAGAGACTGAAGCTTTCTTT
d_gene: .; j_gene: TRBJ1-5; v_gene: TRBV28; abundance: .; CDR3aa: CASSGRQSNQPQHF; CDR3nt: TGTGCCAGCAGTGGACGACAGAGCAATCAGCCCCAGCATTTT
d_gene: TRBD1; j_gene: TRBJ2-1; v_gene: TRBV30; abundance: .; CDR3aa: CAWSPGTGGSEDEQFF; CDR3nt: TGTGCCTGGAGTCCCGGGACAGGGGGCAGTGAGGATGAGCAGTTCTTC
d_gene: TRBD2; j_gene: TRBJ2-7; v_gene: TRBV6-6; abundance: .; CDR3aa: CASSYSLAGDEQYF; CDR3nt: TGTGCCAGCAGTTACTCTCTAGCGGGGGACGAGCAGTACTTC
d_gene: TRBD2; j_gene: TRBJ2-7; v_gene: TRBV6-5; abundance: .; CDR3aa: CASSSLAGGIYEQYF; CDR3nt: TGTGCCAGCAGTAGCCTAGCGGGGGGGATATACGAGCAGTACTTC
d_gene: .; j_gene: TRBJ1-1; v_gene: TRBV2; abundance: .; CDR3aa: CASSEGQGPGNTEAFF; CDR3nt: TGTGCCAGCAGTGAGGGCCAGGGGCCTGGAAACACTGAAGCTTTCTTT
d_gene: .; j_gene: TRBJ1-1; v_gene: TRBV18; abundance: .; CDR3aa: CASSRLQGNTEAFF; CDR3nt: TGTGCCAGCTCACGGCTACAGGGAAACACTGAAGCTTTCTTT
d_gene: .; j_gene: TRBJ1-2; v_gene: TRBV29-1; abundance: once; CDR3aa: CSVLQSARGSYGYTF; CDR3nt: TGCAGCGTTCTCCAAAGCGCAAGGGGGTCCTATGGCTACACCTTC
d_gene: .; j_gene: TRBJ1-3; v_gene: TRBV7-3; abundance: .; CDR3aa: CASSLGPRGTGNTIYF; CDR3nt: TGTGCCAGCAGCTTAGGGCCCAGGGGTACTGGAAACACCATATATTTT
d_gene: .; j_gene: TRBJ1-1; v_gene: TRBV18; abundance: .; CDR3aa: CASSPPGANTEAFF; CDR3nt: TGTGCCAGCTCACCACCAGGGGCGAACACTGAAGCTTTCTTT
d_gene: .; j_gene: TRBJ2-2; v_gene: TRBV27; abundance: few; CDR3aa: CASSLLAGGFVGELFF; CDR3nt: TGTGCCAGCAGTTTATTGGCAGGGGGGTTTGTCGGGGAGCTGTTTTTT
d_gene: TRBD2; j_gene: TRBJ2-3; v_gene: TRBV9; abundance: .; CDR3aa: CASSGEGLAASTDTQYF; CDR3nt: TGTGCCAGCAGCGGAGAAGGACTAGCGGCTAGCACAGATACGCAGTATTTT
d_gene: .; j_gene: TRBJ1-1; v_gene: TRBV19; abundance: few; CDR3aa: CASSIGRGNQNTEAFF; CDR3nt: TGTGCCAGTAGTATAGGCCGGGGAAACCAGAACACTGAAGCTTTCTTT
d_gene: .; j_gene: TRBJ2-2; v_gene: TRBV5-4; abundance: .; CDR3aa: CASSLGGGAGLGTGELFF; CDR3nt: TGTGCCAGCAGCTTGGGAGGAGGGGCGGGTCTGGGCACCGGGGAGCTGTTTTTT
d_gene: TRBD1; j_gene: TRBJ1-6; v_gene: TRBV27; abundance: once; CDR3aa: CASSRTGGVDNSPLHF; CDR3nt: TGTGCCAGCAGCCGGACAGGGGGCGTTGATAATTCACCCCTCCACTTT
d_gene: TRBD1; j_gene: TRBJ1-1; v_gene: TRBV29-1; abundance: .; CDR3aa: CSVEGQGAEAFF; CDR3nt: TGCAGCGTTGAAGGCCAGGGGGCTGAAGCTTTCTTT
d_gene: .; j_gene: TRBJ1-4; v_gene: TRBV12-5; abundance: .; CDR3aa: CASGLGGGVEKLFF; CDR3nt: TGTGCTAGTGGTTTGGGAGGGGGAGTTGAAAAACTGTTTTTT
d_gene: .; j_gene: TRBJ2-2; v_gene: TRBV25-1; abundance: .; CDR3aa: CASSVQREGNGELFF; CDR3nt: TGTGCCAGCAGTGTCCAGCGTGAGGGAAATGGGGAGCTGTTTTTT
d_gene: TRBD1; j_gene: TRBJ1-5; v_gene: TRBV7-2; abundance: few; CDR3aa: CASSSHAGGWSNQPQHF; CDR3nt: TGTGCCAGCAGCTCCCATGCAGGGGGTTGGAGCAATCAGCCCCAGCATTTT
d_gene: .; j_gene: TRBJ2-7; v_gene: TRBV21-1; abundance: few; CDR3aa: CASSKATYEQYF; CDR3nt: TGTGCCAGCAGCAAGGCAACCTACGAGCAGTACTTC
d_gene: .; j_gene: TRBJ1-2; v_gene: TRBV7-8; abundance: once; CDR3aa: CASSLQLTGSYGYTF; CDR3nt: TGTGCCAGCAGCTTACAATTGACAGGTTCCTATGGCTACACCTTC
d_gene: .; j_gene: TRBJ1-1; v_gene: TRBV5-1; abundance: .; CDR3aa: CASSLNGGTEAFF; CDR3nt: TGCGCCAGCAGCTTGAACGGGGGCACTGAAGCTTTCTTT
d_gene: .; j_gene: TRBJ2-7; v_gene: TRBV6-5; abundance: .; CDR3aa: CASSYSGRGFNEQYF; CDR3nt: TGTGCCAGCAGTTATTCAGGCAGGGGATTTAACGAGCAGTACTTC
d_gene: TRBD1; j_gene: TRBJ1-2; v_gene: TRBV6-6; abundance: .; CDR3aa: CASRGQGTNYGYTF; CDR3nt: TGTGCCAGCAGAGGACAGGGAACTAACTATGGCTACACCTTC
d_gene: TRBD1; j_gene: TRBJ1-2; v_gene: TRBV30; abundance: .; CDR3aa: CAWTGTGGSNYGYTF; CDR3nt: TGTGCCTGGACAGGGACAGGGGGCTCAAACTATGGCTACACCTTC
d_gene: .; j_gene: TRBJ2-4; v_gene: TRBV5-4; abundance: .; CDR3aa: CASNWDRDGIQYF; CDR3nt: TGTGCCAGCAACTGGGATCGGGATGGCATTCAGTACTTC
d_gene: TRBD2; j_gene: TRBJ2-4; v_gene: TRBV10-3; abundance: .; CDR3aa: CAISESLAGGRLDIQYF; CDR3nt: TGTGCCATCAGTGAATCACTAGCGGGAGGGAGGTTAGACATTCAGTACTTC
d_gene: TRBD2; j_gene: TRBJ2-3; v_gene: TRBV20-1; abundance: .; CDR3aa: CSARGGTRQYF; CDR3nt: TGCAGTGCTAGAGGAGGGACTAGGCAGTATTTT
d_gene: .; j_gene: TRBJ1-2; v_gene: TRBV5-1; abundance: .; CDR3aa: CASSLSGKSNYGYTF; CDR3nt: TGCGCCAGCAGCTTGTCTGGCAAATCTAACTATGGCTACACCTTC
d_gene: .; j_gene: TRBJ1-1; v_gene: TRBV5-1; abundance: .; CDR3aa: CASRLSENTEAFF; CDR3nt: TGCGCCAGCAGGCTGAGTGAGAACACTGAAGCTTTCTTT
d_gene: TRBD1; j_gene: TRBJ2-7; v_gene: TRBV27; abundance: .; CDR3aa: CASSIRTGRTLGEQYF; CDR3nt: TGTGCCAGCAGTATCAGGACAGGGAGGACTCTAGGCGAGCAGTACTTC
d_gene: TRBD1; j_gene: TRBJ1-2; v_gene: TRBV11-2; abundance: few; CDR3aa: CASSRGGAGTGHPNGYTF; CDR3nt: TGTGCCAGCAGCCGGGGGGGTGCGGGGACAGGGCACCCGAATGGCTACACCTTC